The 12 T cell receptor beta chains in this list originate from one sample, sequenced in a study of blood T cells in healthy people across ages. The use of a sample-barcoded 5' primer and a J-beta primer mix characterized a second PCR of about 7 to 12 cycles. TCRdb reanalysed the 5' RACE reads using MiXCR and keeps one entry per CDR3 protein. The table records around 710,000 distinct CDR3 sequences, about 42% of them present only once. Sequenced material: blood. These receptors all stem from a woman aged 55 to 70 in good health.

This clonotype was counted ten times or more. This chain links TRBV4-2 with TRBJ2-1, with D maybe TRBD2 (6 bases). Germline CDR1 is LGHNA and CDR2 is YNFKEQ. The CDR3 spans 15 residues. V lost 0 bases to trimming and J lost 2 bases, with 8 bases between them. CDR3 DNA: TGTGCCAGCAGCCAAGATAGCGGCCCCTACAATGAGCAGTTCTTC. Its protein is CASSQDSGPYNEQFF.

Here the CDR3 reads CSAGDRGVGYEQYF. For the CDR3, the DNA is TGCAGCGCGGGCGACAGGGGGGTTGGCTACGAGCAGTACTTC. The rearrangement links TRBV29-1 to TRBJ2-7; 9 bases line up with TRBD1. The junction had 10 bases not matched to a gene; V was cut back by 7 bases and J by 3 bases. The CDR3 extends over 14 amino acids. Germline-derived CDR1 and CDR2 are SQVTM and ANQGSEA.

V usage is TRBV7-2 and J usage is TRBJ1-1; D unresolved. CDR3 size: 13 residues. V was shortened by 7 bases and J by 0 bases, with 9 bases between the two germline ends. The germline V gene encodes CDR1 SGHTA and CDR2 FQGNSA. CDR3 sequence reads: CASNQQMNTEAFF. The CDR3, as DNA: TGTGCCAGCAACCAACAGATGAACACTGAAGCTTTCTTT.

There are many counts of this clonotype. V is TRBV5-1 and J is TRBJ1-6; D not certain. The V gene's germline CDR1 is SGHRS and CDR2 YFSETQ. The CDR3 length is 14 residues. With 3 bases removed from V and 7 bases from J, the gap between germline ends came to 11 bases. CDR3 sequence reads: CASSSESGNSPLHF. CDR3 nucleotide sequence: TGCGCCAGCAGCTCCGAGTCAGGAAATTCACCCCTCCACTTT.

The V and J genes are TRBV7-9 and TRBJ1-1, with 8 bases that match TRBD1. Germline values: CDR1 SEHNR, CDR2 FQNEAQ (reference sequence). This CDR3 comprises 13 residues. J lost 7 bases, V lost 5 bases, and 6 bases had no gene match. The DNA of the CDR3 is TGTGCCAGCAGCCGAGACAGGGGCAATGAAGCTTTCTTT. As protein: CASSRDRGNEAFF.

This clonotype was recorded a few times. The gene calls are TRBV10-3 and TRBJ2-5; maybe TRBD2 (6 bases). This CDR3 is built from 19 residues. Germline V lookup: CDR1 ENHRY, CDR2 SYGVKD. Trimming left V 3 bases short and J 5 bases short, with 28 bases between. DNA for the CDR3: TGTGCCATCAGTGACCCGAGAAACAGACTAGAAGGGTTCGGGGAGACCCAGTACTTC. It codes for CAISDPRNRLEGFGETQYF.

The chain uses TRBV3-1 and TRBJ2-1; 7 positions match TRBD2. V shed 2 bases and J 7 bases; nucleotides not matched to a gene: 5. This CDR3 is 14 amino acids long. Per germline, CDR1 LGHDT and CDR2 YNNKEL (reference sequence). The CDR3 reads CASSQRFGGNEQFF. The CDR3 coding sequence is TGTGCCAGCAGCCAACGCTTCGGGGGGAATGAGCAGTTCTTC.

The V gene is TRBV30, the J gene TRBJ2-3, with 7 bases identical to TRBD1. The CDR3 length is 15 residues. The germline V gene has CDR1 GTSNPN and CDR2 SVGIG (reference sequence). V was clipped by 1 base and J by 0 bases; unmatched bases: 4. The CDR3 nucleotides are TGTGCCTGGAGTGGAAAGGGGGCTAGCACAGATACGCAGTATTTT. It translates to CAWSGKGASTDTQYF.

This clonotype was seen a handful of times. The chain combines TRBV7-8 with TRBJ2-7; TRBD2 matches at 9 bases. The V gene's germline CDR1 is SGHVS and CDR2 FQNEAQ. CDR3 length: 17 amino acids. Trimming cost V 2 bases and J 4 bases; bases outside gene matches: 12. Here the CDR3 reads CASSLLGLAPSLYEQYF. The CDR3 nucleotides read TGTGCCAGCAGCTTACTGGGACTAGCTCCATCTTTATACGAGCAGTACTTC.

Ten or more counts support this clonotype. The rearrangement uses TRBV7-2 and TRBJ2-5; TRBD2 matches at 9 bases. Trimming at V came to 3 bases and at J to 2 bases, leaving 4 bases not matched to a gene. The CDR3 is 15 amino acids. Per germline, CDR1 SGHTA and CDR2 FQGNSA. The CDR3 DNA is TGTGCCAGCAGCTTTGCCGCGGGGGGGCAAGAGACCCAGTACTTC. Protein: CASSFAAGGQETQYF.

This chain links TRBV27 with TRBJ2-6, with D tentatively TRBD1 (6 bases). Trimming left V 5 bases short and J 0 bases short, with 20 bases between. This CDR3 comprises 19 residues. Germline assignment: CDR1 MNHEY and CDR2 SMNVEV (reference sequence). The CDR3 DNA follows: TGTGCCAGCAGTGCCGGTTCGTGGACAGCCCTCTCTGGGGCCAACGTCCTGACTTTC. It translates to CASSAGSWTALSGANVLTF.

Only a few counts were recorded for this clonotype. The chain recombines TRBV3-1 with TRBJ2-1; TRBD2 matches at 10 bases. CDR3 length: 14 amino acids. Germline trimming cut 9 bases from V and 6 bases from J; bases unmatched to any gene: 8. CDR1 is LGHDT, CDR2 YNNKEL, per germline (reference sequence). The CDR3 reads CASALAGGSNEQFF. The DNA for the CDR3 is TGTGCCAGTGCCTTAGCGGGGGGTTCCAATGAGCAGTTCTTC.